This TCR beta chain was recorded in a study of regulatory T cells in long-lasting Graves disease. Arm-PCR with iRepertoire HTBI primers amplified the CDR3 regions for these TCR beta libraries. TCRdb used MiXCR to reprocess the multiplex PCR reads, holding one entry per CDR3 protein. The sample lists approximately 540,000 distinct CDR3 sequences, about 12% occurring once. This CDR3 is 13 amino acids long. The V gene's germline CDR1 is LNHNV and CDR2 YYDKDF (reference sequence). V dropped 8 bases and J dropped 8; count of bases not matched to a gene: 6. Noted time point: newly diagnosed GD, antithyroid drugs for less than 3 months. The TCR library was made from RNA extracted from PBMCs. In addition, the sample was reused for a study of T cells in Graves' hyperthyroidism and ophthalmopathy.

The genes are TRBV15 and TRBJ2-1, with 10 nucleotides matching TRBD1. Sequencing was performed on peripheral blood mononuclear cells (PBMCs), taken at new diagnosis, from a patient treated with antithyroid drugs. The TCR sequence derives from a woman in her thirties with Graves disease. The DNA for the CDR3 is TGTGCCACCGGGGACAGGGGCGACGATGAGCAGTTCTTC. Translating it yields CATGDRGDDEQFF.